These T cell receptor beta chains were read from a single sample in a study of CD8 T cells in ankylosing spondylitis. TCRdb re-analysed the 5' RACE reads in MiXCR, keeping a single row per CDR3 protein. The sample contains about 240,000 distinct CDR3 sequences, around 9.1% of which appear only once. The sample comprised blood, either unsorted or a sorted T cell fraction (not recorded which). Every receptor here comes from a male donor with ankylosing spondylitis or in good health (not recorded which). The CDR3 runs from the conserved cysteine through the conserved F or W. The D gene is left open where the match is weak. Rows give clone size only sometimes, using once, few, many, or a class for an expanded clone.

-,TRBV30,-,TRBJ1-5,CAWSLQGHQPQHF,TGTGCCTGGAGTCTACAGGGACATCAGCCCCAGCATTTT
-,TRBV6-5,many,TRBJ2-3,CASSYSGGRSTDTQYF,TGTGCCAGCAGTTATAGCGGAGGACGGAGCACAGATACGCAGTATTTT
-,TRBV18,-,TRBJ2-7,CASSPWEAYEQYF,TGTGCCAGCTCACCCTGGGAGGCCTACGAGCAGTACTTC
-,TRBV12-3/TRBV12-4,many,TRBJ1-2,CASGGGDGYGYTF,TGTGCCAGTGGGGGGGGGGACGGCTATGGCTACACCTTC
-,TRBV7-2,-,TRBJ2-3,CASSKGPTDTQYF,TGTGCCAGCAGCAAGGGTCCGACAGATACGCAGTATTTT
TRBD2,TRBV4-2,-,TRBJ2-1,CASSQGGLADNEQFF,TGTGCCAGCAGCCAGGGCGGGCTAGCGGACAATGAGCAGTTCTTC
-,TRBV20-1,many,TRBJ2-3,CSASGIRGGTDTQYF,TGCAGTGCTTCTGGGATAAGAGGAGGCACAGATACGCAGTATTTT
-,TRBV5-5,many,TRBJ1-2,CASSLGPESYGYTF,TGTGCCAGCAGCTTGGGGCCGGAAAGCTATGGCTACACCTTC
TRBD1,TRBV5-6,many,TRBJ1-6,CASSRRDRNSPLHF,TGTGCCAGCAGCCGCCGGGACAGAAATTCACCCCTCCACTTT
-,TRBV7-9,-,TRBJ1-2,CASSSSGVNYGYTF,TGTGCCAGCAGCTCCTCGGGGGTGAACTATGGCTACACCTTC
TRBD1,TRBV7-2,-,TRBJ2-7,CASSFQTGANHEQYF,TGTGCCAGCAGCTTCCAAACAGGGGCGAACCACGAGCAGTACTTC
TRBD1,TRBV5-1,-,TRBJ2-7,CASSLDRDRGSYEQYF,TGCGCCAGCAGCTTGGACCGGGACAGGGGCTCCTACGAGCAGTACTTC
-,TRBV18,-,TRBJ2-7,CASSPGREYEQYF,TGTGCCAGCTCACCCGGACGGGAATACGAGCAGTACTTC
TRBD1,TRBV12-3/TRBV12-4,many,TRBJ1-4,CASSFRQGNEKLFF,TGTGCCAGCAGTTTTCGACAGGGCAATGAAAAACTGTTTTTT
-,TRBV20-1,many,TRBJ2-4,CSADTLGAQYF,TGCAGTGCTGATACCCTTGGGGCTCAGTACTTC
-,TRBV4-3,many,TRBJ2-2,CASSQEGHTNTGELFF,TGCGCCAGCAGCCAAGAGGGGCACACGAACACCGGGGAGCTGTTTTTT
TRBD1,TRBV6-5,few,TRBJ2-1,CASSSWDRGNEQFF,TGTGCCAGCAGTTCCTGGGACAGGGGAAATGAGCAGTTCTTC
-,TRBV20-1,many,TRBJ2-1,CSAPDSKTSYNEQFF,TGCAGTGCTCCCGACTCGAAAACCTCCTACAATGAGCAGTTCTTC
-,TRBV6-2/TRBV6-3,many,TRBJ2-3,CASSPPPGGADTQYF,TGTGCCAGCAGCCCCCCACCGGGCGGCGCAGATACGCAGTATTTT
TRBD1,TRBV6-2/TRBV6-3,-,TRBJ1-4,CASRPRTGGPTNEKLFF,TGTGCCAGCAGGCCACGAACAGGGGGCCCGACGAATGAAAAACTGTTTTTT
-,TRBV29-1,many,TRBJ2-7,CSVSKQETYEQYF,TGCAGCGTGTCGAAACAGGAGACCTACGAGCAGTACTTC
-,TRBV5-1,many,TRBJ2-1,CASSLSLSRGGEQFF,TGCGCCAGCAGCTTGTCCCTTAGTAGGGGTGGCGAGCAGTTCTTC
-,TRBV5-1,many,TRBJ1-5,CASSLGDINQPQHF,TGCGCCAGCAGCTTAGGGGACATCAATCAGCCCCAGCATTTT
-,TRBV11-2,many,TRBJ2-1,CASSSRDRSSYNEQFF,TGTGCCAGCAGCTCAAGAGACAGGAGCTCCTACAATGAGCAGTTCTTC
TRBD1,TRBV5-1,many,TRBJ2-7,CASSLEGQNYEQYF,TGCGCCAGCAGCTTGGAGGGACAGAACTACGAGCAGTACTTC
-,TRBV20-1,few,TRBJ2-7,CSAQPAEVLSYEQYF,TGCAGTGCCCAACCGGCGGAGGTTCTCTCCTACGAGCAGTACTTC
-,TRBV5-1,many,TRBJ2-1,CASSASYTKNEQFF,TGCGCCAGCAGCGCAAGCTACACTAAGAATGAGCAGTTCTTC
TRBD2,TRBV11-1,few,TRBJ2-1,CASSRTTSGRAGFVNEQFF,TGTGCCAGCAGCCGGACGACTAGCGGGAGGGCCGGATTCGTGAATGAGCAGTTCTTC
-,TRBV7-2,many,TRBJ1-1,CASSWGRTEAFF,TGTGCCAGCAGCTGGGGGAGGACTGAAGCTTTCTTT
TRBD1,TRBV5-5,-,TRBJ1-1,CASSIGTGAIFTEAFF,TGTGCCAGCAGCATCGGGACAGGGGCCATTTTCACTGAAGCTTTCTTT
-,TRBV5-1,many,TRBJ1-4,CASSFQAPEYEKLFF,TGCGCCAGCAGCTTCCAGGCGCCAGAGTATGAAAAACTGTTTTTT
-,TRBV20-1,many,TRBJ2-7,CSAGDYEQYF,TGCAGTGCGGGCGACTACGAGCAGTACTTC
-,TRBV20-1,many,TRBJ2-7,CSARSGDYEQYF,TGCAGTGCTAGGTCTGGGGACTACGAGCAGTACTTC
TRBD2,TRBV7-3,many,TRBJ2-1,CASSRASGSYEQFF,TGTGCCAGCAGTAGGGCTAGCGGGAGTTATGAGCAGTTCTTC
-,TRBV7-2,-,TRBJ2-2,CASSLGGAEAGELFF,TGTGCCAGCAGCTTAGGGGGGGCAGAGGCCGGGGAGCTGTTTTTT
TRBD1,TRBV5-1,many,TRBJ1-5,CASSPLGGVDQPQHF,TGCGCCAGCAGCCCCTTAGGGGGCGTTGATCAGCCCCAGCATTTT
-,TRBV7-2,few,TRBJ2-6,CASSLLGSLSGANVLTF,TGTGCCAGCAGCTTACTAGGCTCTCTCTCTGGGGCCAACGTCCTGACTTTC
TRBD1,TRBV7-9,-,TRBJ1-3,CASSMTGSIGNTIYF,TGTGCCAGCAGCATGACAGGGTCAATCGGAAACACCATATATTTT
TRBD1,TRBV5-1,few,TRBJ2-7,CASSRLLGTVDYEQYF,TGCGCCAGCAGCCGACTGCTGGGGACAGTTGACTACGAGCAGTACTTC
-,TRBV12-3/TRBV12-4,few,TRBJ1-2,CASSVIPGAVRHGYTF,TGTGCCAGCAGTGTGATCCCAGGGGCGGTAAGGCATGGCTACACCTTC
-,TRBV4-3,many,TRBJ2-1,CASSQESGALYNEQFF,TGCGCCAGCAGCCAAGAGTCAGGGGCCCTCTACAATGAGCAGTTCTTC
-,TRBV12-3/TRBV12-4,many,TRBJ2-5,CASSPLEGPQETQYF,TGTGCCAGCAGCCCCCTGGAGGGTCCCCAAGAGACCCAGTACTTC
-,TRBV7-2,many,TRBJ1-1,CASSLAGGAVNTEAFF,TGTGCCAGCAGCTTAGCGGGGGGGGCCGTGAACACTGAAGCTTTCTTT
TRBD1,TRBV7-2,many,TRBJ1-2,CASSLERQGGVRTF,TGTGCCAGCAGCTTAGAGAGACAGGGAGGGGTGCGGACCTTC
TRBD1,TRBV12-3/TRBV12-4,many,TRBJ1-2,CASSFSGTGNYGYTF,TGTGCCAGCAGTTTCTCCGGGACAGGGAACTATGGCTACACCTTC
-,TRBV30,many,TRBJ1-6,CAWSVVSDSPLHF,TGTGCCTGGAGTGTGGTTTCGGATTCACCCCTCCACTTT
-,TRBV20-1,few,TRBJ1-1,CSASKPGVNTEAFF,TGCAGTGCTAGTAAACCAGGTGTGAACACTGAAGCTTTCTTT
-,TRBV5-1,many,TRBJ1-2,CASSLAMGVNGYTF,TGCGCCAGCAGCTTGGCAATGGGGGTTAATGGCTACACCTTC
-,TRBV20-1,many,TRBJ2-3,CSARAPSPTDTQYF,TGCAGTGCTAGGGCCCCGAGTCCCACAGATACGCAGTATTTT
-,TRBV28,-,TRBJ1-4,CASGPLGSTTNEKLFF,TGTGCCAGCGGCCCGCTGGGCAGCACAACTAATGAAAAACTGTTTTTT
TRBD1,TRBV19,-,TRBJ2-3,CASSRTGVGVSPDTQYF,TGTGCCAGTAGTCGGACAGGGGTGGGAGTTAGTCCAGATACGCAGTATTTT
-,TRBV7-3,-,TRBJ2-2,CASSSRGSGELFF,TGTGCCAGCAGCTCCCGGGGATCCGGGGAGCTGTTTTTT
TRBD1,TRBV29-1,many,TRBJ1-2,CSVEPPGQPYGYTF,TGCAGCGTCGAACCCCCGGGACAGCCTTATGGCTACACCTTC
-,TRBV20-1,few,TRBJ2-1,CSASPAGSYNEQFF,TGCAGTGCTAGCCCCGCGGGGAGCTACAATGAGCAGTTCTTC
-,TRBV20-1,few,TRBJ1-4,CSARAGQRNEKLFF,TGCAGTGCTAGGGCGGGGCAGAGGAATGAAAAACTGTTTTTT